These 25 T cell receptor beta chains were sequenced from one sample in a study of regulatory T cells in long-lasting Graves disease. Researchers made TCR beta libraries by using iRepertoire HTBI primers and running Arm-PCR on CDR3 regions. One entry per CDR3 protein, called by TCRdb with MiXCR from the multiplex PCR reads. The table has approximately 310,000 distinct CDR3 sequences, over 15% seen once. Indicated time point: newly diagnosed GD, antithyroid drugs for less than 3 months. The TCR library was prepared using RNA isolated from PBMCs. Here the sequenced sample was peripheral blood mononuclear cells (PBMCs), taken at new diagnosis, from a patient treated with antithyroid drugs. Receptors were obtained from a female donor with Graves disease.

In this sample, this clonotype turned up a few times. The CDR3 DNA reads TGTGCCAGCAGTTTATGGGCAAGGGGGGAGATCTCCTACGAGCAGTACTTC. Protein product: CASSLWARGEISYEQYF. The V gene is TRBV6-5, the J gene TRBJ2-7, with D perhaps matching TRBD1 or TRBD2 (6 bases each). Trimming removed 4 bases at V and 0 bases at J, with 19 bases between. The CDR3 loop spans 17 amino acids. Germline V CDR1 and CDR2: MNHEY, SVGAGI.

This clonotype was seen many times. V and J are TRBV2 and TRBJ2-5; weak D call: TRBD2 (5 bases). V lost 7 bases, J lost 2 bases, and 11 bases lay in between. The CDR3 length is 13 residues. Germline values: CDR1 SNHLY, CDR2 FYNNEI. CDR3 amino acids: CASNGGLQETQYF. In DNA form, the CDR3 reads TGTGCCAGCAACGGAGGACTTCAAGAGACCCAGTACTTC.

This clonotype was observed at least ten times. The rearrangement links TRBV11-3 to TRBJ2-7, with 11 bases identical to TRBD2. V lost 5 bases to trimming and J lost 0 bases; unmatched junction nucleotides: 12. The germline V gene has CDR1 SGHNT and CDR2 YENEEA. The CDR3 covers 18 residues. This CDR3 is CASSRPGLAATHSYEQYF. The CDR3 DNA follows: TGTGCCAGCAGCAGACCGGGACTAGCGGCTACCCACTCCTACGAGCAGTACTTC.

The CDR3 DNA is TGTGCCAGCAGCAGGGACTATGGCTACACCTTC. This gives the protein CASSRDYGYTF. The rearrangement uses TRBV28 and TRBJ1-2; D may be TRBD1 (5 bases). Deletions cut 6 bases from V and 3 bases from J, with 5 bases between. Germline V gene lookup returns CDR1 MDHEN and CDR2 SYDVKM. This CDR3 spans 11 amino acids.

In its sample, this clonotype was seen many times. The rearrangement joins TRBV3-1 to TRBJ1-2; D not resolved. Trimming stripped 7 bases from V and 4 bases from J, with 13 bases between. Per the germline V gene, CDR1 is LGHDT and CDR2 is YNNKEL (reference sequence). The CDR3 is 13 amino acids. CDR3 sequence (DNA): TGTGCCAGCACCAAGGGCACCAGCTATGGCTACACCTTC. This translates into CASTKGTSYGYTF.

Many counts were recorded for this clonotype. The chain couples TRBV28 to TRBJ1-1, with D perhaps TRBD1 (6 bases). This CDR3 is built from 14 residues. Germline values: CDR1 MDHEN, CDR2 SYDVKM. V lost 1 base to trimming and J lost 11 bases, with 17 bases between them. CDR3 sequence (DNA): TGTGCCAGCAGTTTATCCCCCGCAGGGGCCGGCGCTTTCTTT. Its protein product is CASSLSPAGAGAFF.

This clonotype has only a few counts. The chain uses TRBV7-9 and TRBJ2-2, with D possibly matching TRBD1 (6 bases). Trimming took off 5 bases at V and 4 bases at J, with 14 bases between the two ends. The CDR3 runs 15 residues. Germline V gives CDR1 SEHNR, CDR2 FQNEAQ (reference sequence). In DNA form, the CDR3 reads TGTGCCAGCAGCCAGACAGGCGGGTCCACCGGGGAGCTGTTTTTT. This sequence encodes CASSQTGGSTGELFF.

This clonotype has a count of ten or more. The rearrangement joins TRBV6-2 or TRBV6-3 to TRBJ1-5; no clear D. The V gene's germline CDR1 is MNHEY and CDR2 SVGEGT. This CDR3 has 14 amino acids. The V gene lost 2 bases and the J gene lost 2 bases, with 7 bases spanning the gap. Here the CDR3 DNA reads TGTGCCAGCAGTTACGTCATAGGCAATCAGCCCCAGCATTTT. Translating gives CASSYVIGNQPQHF.

CDR3 amino acids: CASSFPSNEQFF. In nucleotides, the CDR3 is TGTGCCAGCAGCTTTCCTAGCAATGAGCAGTTCTTC. This sequence joins TRBV5-6 and TRBJ2-1; D is unclear. Trimming took 2 bases from V and 6 from J, leaving 6 bases between them. The germline gives CDR1 SGHDT, CDR2 YYEEEE. The CDR3 is 12 amino acids.

This clonotype was detected many times. J is TRBJ1-4 and V is TRBV6-5, with D perhaps TRBD1 (5 bases). Trimming pared 2 bases from V and 7 bases from J, leaving 11 bases between. Germline V lookup: CDR1 MNHEY, CDR2 SVGAGI. The length of the CDR3 is 14 residues. CDR3 DNA: TGTGCCAGCAGTTACACCGGGACGGGTGAAAAACTGTTTTTT. Residues: CASSYTGTGEKLFF.

In DNA form, the CDR3 reads TGTGCCAGCAGTCTCATGGCCTACGAGCAGTACTTC. Translating it yields CASSLMAYEQYF. V is TRBV6-1 and J is TRBJ2-5, with unresolved D. Gene TRBJ2-7 matches the end of the DNA better, so the J call may be wrong. Per germline, CDR1 MNHNS and CDR2 SASEGT. CDR3 length: 12 amino acids.

Points on this clonotype: A read error may be the cause here, since a much bigger clone is one base away. The conserved final phenylalanine or tryptophan is absent from the CDR3, which likely points to a read error. The chain employs TRBV18 and TRBJ2-3; unclear D gene. CDR3 size: 15 residues. The V gene lost 0 bases and the J gene lost 0 bases, with 7 bases spanning the gap. The V gene's germline CDR1 is KGHSH and CDR2 LQKENI. CDR3 residues: CASSPPAGSTDTQYL. CDR3 nucleotide sequence: TGTGCCAGCTCACCACCGGCAGGTAGCACAGATACGCAGTATTTA.

This clonotype was recorded a few times. A much more abundant neighbour one base away suggests this may be a read error. The rearrangement uses TRBV20-1 and TRBJ2-3; maybe TRBD1 (6 bases). CDR1 is DFQATT, CDR2 SNEGSKA, per germline (reference sequence). The CDR3 has 13 residues. The CDR3 protein is CSAPGQNTDAQYF. CDR3 bases: TGCAGTGCCCCTGGACAGAACACAGATGCGCAGTATTTT.

This clonotype was picked up many times. V usage is TRBV2 and J usage is TRBJ1-4; D is uncertain. Germline values: CDR1 SNHLY, CDR2 FYNNEI. Trimming left V 5 bases short and J 4 bases short, with 8 bases between. The CDR3 consists of 13 residues. The CDR3 bases are TGTGCCAGCAGTTTTAGACATAATGAAAAACTGTTTTTT. Translated: CASSFRHNEKLFF.

This sequence joins TRBV7-6 and TRBJ2-1, with a tentative D call TRBD2 (7 bases). Trimming stripped 5 bases from V and 9 bases from J, with 26 bases between. The germline V gene has CDR1 SGHVS and CDR2 FNYEAQ. This CDR3 has 17 amino acids. CDR3: CASSRKGGGGQHSEQFF. CDR3 DNA sequence: TGTGCCAGCAGCCGCAAAGGGGGGGGCGGACAACACAGTGAGCAGTTCTTC.

The table lists this clonotype with many counts. The chain carries TRBV11-2 and TRBJ2-1; D ambiguous. V was clipped by 1 base and J by 8 bases, with 6 bases between them. This CDR3 has 12 residues. The germline V gene has CDR1 SGHAT and CDR2 FQNNGV. The CDR3 loop reads CASSLVQDEQFF. CDR3 bases: TGTGCCAGCAGCTTAGTCCAGGATGAGCAGTTCTTC. The variable domain in full, completed from reference TRBV11-2 and TRBJ2-1, reads EAGVAQSPRYKIIEKRQSVAFWCNPISGHATLYWYQQILGQGPKLLIQFQNNGVVDDSQLPKDRFSAERLKGVDSTLKIQPAKLEDSAVYLCASSLVQDEQFFGPGTRLTVL.

This clonotype has a count of ten or more. This chain uses TRBV12-3 or TRBV12-4 with TRBJ2-2; D could derive from TRBD1 or TRBD2 (5 bases each). The CDR3 totals 16 residues. Between the trimmed V and J ends, which lost 5 bases and 5 bases, there was a span of 18 bases. CDR3 in DNA: TGTGCCAGCAGTCCAACCGGGACGCTTTTGACCGGGGAGCTGTTTTTT. It encodes CASSPTGTLLTGELFF.

This sequence joins TRBV5-1 and TRBJ2-2; TRBD2 agrees at 10 bases. The germline gives CDR1 SGHRS, CDR2 YFSETQ. The ends lost 3 bases at V and 7 bases at J; junction bases unmatched: 9. The CDR3 consists of 16 residues. The CDR3 DNA reads TGCGCCAGCAGCTCTACCGGGACTAGCGCCATCGGGGAGCTGTTTTTT. As protein: CASSSTGTSAIGELFF. Filled out from reference TRBV5-1 and TRBJ2-2, the complete variable domain reads KAGVTQTPRYLIKTRGQQVTLSCSPISGHRSVSWYQQTPGQGLQFLFEYFSETQRNKGNFPGRFSGRQFSNSRSEMNVSTLELGDSALYLCASSSTGTSAIGELFFGEGSRLTVL.

The sample holds many counts of this clonotype. V and J are TRBV28 and TRBJ2-7; TRBD1 agrees at 9 bases. J was trimmed by 3 bases and V by 3 bases; bases with no gene match: 3. This CDR3 is built from 14 residues. Germline CDR1 reads MDHEN; CDR2 reads SYDVKM. CDR3 sequence: CASSLGTGLYEQYF. The DNA for the CDR3 is TGTGCCAGCAGTTTGGGGACAGGGCTCTACGAGCAGTACTTC.

This clonotype came up many times. The chain has TRBV12-3 or TRBV12-4 and TRBJ2-5; unclear D gene. V was trimmed by 3 bases and J by 1 base, leaving 9 bases between them. This CDR3 region has 14 residues. This CDR3 reads CASSLRRLQETQYF. Here the CDR3 DNA reads TGTGCCAGCAGTTTGAGGCGGCTCCAAGAGACCCAGTACTTC.

This clonotype appeared many times. V and J are TRBV6-9 and TRBJ2-1, with D perhaps matching TRBD2 (5 bases). CDR1 and CDR2 from the germline V gene are MNHGY and SVAAGI. This CDR3 has 16 residues. Trimming removed 4 bases at V and 3 bases at J, with 16 bases between. This CDR3 reads CASSSEGKKDYNEQFF. CDR3 coding DNA: TGTGCCAGCAGTTCCGAGGGCAAAAAGGACTACAATGAGCAGTTCTTC.

This clonotype was recorded many times. The V call is TRBV2, the J call TRBJ2-3, with a tentative D call TRBD2 (6 bases). The CDR3 spans 14 residues. V was shortened by 7 bases and J by 3 bases, with 14 bases between the two germline ends. Germline CDR1 is SNHLY and CDR2 is FYNNEI. The CDR3 sequence: CASIRSEGTDTQYF. The CDR3 region has the DNA TGTGCCAGCATCCGGTCGGAGGGTACAGATACGCAGTATTTT.

The rearrangement links TRBV7-9 to TRBJ2-7; D gene ambiguous. The CDR3 consists of 15 residues. Germline V lookup: CDR1 SEHNR, CDR2 FQNEAQ (reference sequence). Trimming removed 5 bases at V and 0 bases at J, with 14 bases between. The CDR3 nucleotides read TGTGCCAGCAGCCCCCGCGGTTTGCTCTCCTACGAGCAGTACTTC. As protein: CASSPRGLLSYEQYF.

This clonotype was seen ten or more times. The V and J genes are TRBV24-1 and TRBJ2-7; TRBD1 matches at 8 bases. After removal of 4 bases from V and 3 bases from J, the junction contained 4 bases not matched to a gene. The CDR3 spans 14 residues. Germline CDR1 reads KGHDR; CDR2 reads SFDVKD. The CDR3 DNA sequence: TGTGCCACCAGTGACCGGACAGGGCACTACGAGCAGTACTTC. Protein sequence: CATSDRTGHYEQYF.

This clonotype was seen ten or more times. Since no conserved phenylalanine or tryptophan closes the CDR3, a read error is the likely cause. The chain couples TRBV24-1 to TRBJ1-1, with 7 bases that match TRBD1. This CDR3 spans 13 amino acids. J gave up 6 bases and V 7 bases, and 7 bases lay outside the gene matches. Per the germline V gene, CDR1 is KGHDR and CDR2 is SFDVKD. DNA of the CDR3: TGTGCCACCAGGGAAAACAGGGGTTCTGAAGCTTTCCTT. Protein sequence: CATRENRGSEAFL.